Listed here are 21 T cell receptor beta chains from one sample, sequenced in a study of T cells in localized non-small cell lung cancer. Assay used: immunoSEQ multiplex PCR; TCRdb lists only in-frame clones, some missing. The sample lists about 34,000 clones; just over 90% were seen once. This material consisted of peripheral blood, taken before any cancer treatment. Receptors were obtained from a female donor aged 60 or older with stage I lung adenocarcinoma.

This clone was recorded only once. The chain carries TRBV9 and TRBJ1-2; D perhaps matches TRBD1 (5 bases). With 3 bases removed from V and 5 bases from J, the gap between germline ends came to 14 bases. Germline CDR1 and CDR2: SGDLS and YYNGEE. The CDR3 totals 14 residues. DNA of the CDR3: TGTGCCAGCAGCGCCCCGGGACGGGCTTATGGCTACACCTTC. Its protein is CASSAPGRAYGYTF.

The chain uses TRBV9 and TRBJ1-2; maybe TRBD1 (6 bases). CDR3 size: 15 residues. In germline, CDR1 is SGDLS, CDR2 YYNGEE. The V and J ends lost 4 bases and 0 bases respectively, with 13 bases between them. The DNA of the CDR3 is TGTGCCAGCAGCAGGGGGGGCAGCACTAACTATGGCTACACCTTC. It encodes CASSRGGSTNYGYTF.

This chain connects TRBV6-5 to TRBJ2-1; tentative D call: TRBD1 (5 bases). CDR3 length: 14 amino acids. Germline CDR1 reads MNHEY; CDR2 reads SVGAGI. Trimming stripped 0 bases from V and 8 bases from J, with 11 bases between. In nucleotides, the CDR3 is TGTGCCAGCAGTTACTCGAAGGGGCGCGATGAGCAGTTCTTC. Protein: CASSYSKGRDEQFF.

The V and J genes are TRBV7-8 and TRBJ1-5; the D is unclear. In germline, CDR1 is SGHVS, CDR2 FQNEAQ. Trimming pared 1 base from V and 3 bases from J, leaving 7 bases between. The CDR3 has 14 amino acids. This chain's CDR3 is CASSLVGFNQPQHF. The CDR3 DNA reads TGTGCCAGCAGCTTAGTAGGATTCAATCAGCCCCAGCATTTT. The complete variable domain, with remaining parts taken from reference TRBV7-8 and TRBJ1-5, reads GAGVSQSPRYKVAKRGQDVALRCDPISGHVSLFWYQQALGQGPEFLTYFQNEAQLDKSGLPSDRFFAERPEGSVSTLKIQRTQQEDSAVYLCASSLVGFNQPQHFGDGTRLSIL.

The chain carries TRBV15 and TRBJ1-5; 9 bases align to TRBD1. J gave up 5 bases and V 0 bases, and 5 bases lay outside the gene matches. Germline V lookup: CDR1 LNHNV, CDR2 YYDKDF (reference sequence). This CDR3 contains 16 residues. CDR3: CATSRESNRGHQPQHF. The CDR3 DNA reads TGTGCCACCAGCAGAGAAAGTAACAGGGGGCATCAGCCCCAGCATTTT.

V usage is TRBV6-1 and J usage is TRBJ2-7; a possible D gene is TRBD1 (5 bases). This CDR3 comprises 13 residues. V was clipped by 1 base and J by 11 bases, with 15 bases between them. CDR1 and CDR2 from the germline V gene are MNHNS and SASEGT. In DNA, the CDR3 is TGTGCCAGCAGTGAAGGGGTCGCAGGGCGCAAGTACGTC. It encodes CASSEGVAGRKYV.

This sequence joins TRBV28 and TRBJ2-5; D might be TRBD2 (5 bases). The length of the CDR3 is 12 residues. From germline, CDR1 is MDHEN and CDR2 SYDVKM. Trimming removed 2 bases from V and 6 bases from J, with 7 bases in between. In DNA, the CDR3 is TGTGCCAGCAGTTTAGGGAGAAAGACCCAGTACTTC. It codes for CASSLGRKTQYF. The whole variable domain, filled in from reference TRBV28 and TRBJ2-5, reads DVKVTQSSRYLVKRTGEKVFLECVQDMDHENMFWYRQDPGLGLRLIYFSYDVKMKEKGDIPEGYSVSREKKERFSLILESASTNQTSMYLCASSLGRKTQYFGPGTRLLVL.

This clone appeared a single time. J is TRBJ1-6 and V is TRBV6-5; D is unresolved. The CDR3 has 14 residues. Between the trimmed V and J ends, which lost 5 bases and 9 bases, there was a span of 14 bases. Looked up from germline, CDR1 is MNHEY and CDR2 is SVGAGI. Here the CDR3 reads CASSPARRASPLHF. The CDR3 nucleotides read TGTGCCAGCAGTCCCGCCCGTAGGGCTTCACCCCTCCACTTT.

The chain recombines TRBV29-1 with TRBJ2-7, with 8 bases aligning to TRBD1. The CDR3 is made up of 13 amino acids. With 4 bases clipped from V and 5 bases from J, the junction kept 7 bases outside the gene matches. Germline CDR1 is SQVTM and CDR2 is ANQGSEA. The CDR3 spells CSVARTGYHEQYF. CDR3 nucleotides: TGCAGCGTTGCCCGGACAGGGTATCACGAGCAGTACTTC.

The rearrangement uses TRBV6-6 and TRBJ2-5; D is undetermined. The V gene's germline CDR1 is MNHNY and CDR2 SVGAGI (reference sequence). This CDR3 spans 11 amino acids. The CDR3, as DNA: TGTGCAAGTAAACTTCAAGAGACCCAGTACTTC. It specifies CASKLQETQYF.

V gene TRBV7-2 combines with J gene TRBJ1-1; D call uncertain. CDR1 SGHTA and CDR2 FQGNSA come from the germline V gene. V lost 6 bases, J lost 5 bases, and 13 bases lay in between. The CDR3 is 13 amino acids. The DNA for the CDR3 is TGTGCCAGCAGTGAACGCCCCACGACTGAAGCTTTCTTT. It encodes CASSERPTTEAFF.

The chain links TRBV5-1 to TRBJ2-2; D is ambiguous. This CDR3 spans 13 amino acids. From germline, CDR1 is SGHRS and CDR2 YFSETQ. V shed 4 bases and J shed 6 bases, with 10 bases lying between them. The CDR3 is CASSSQVPGELFF. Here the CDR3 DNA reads TGCGCCAGCAGCAGTCAGGTTCCCGGGGAGCTGTTTTTT.

The DNA of the CDR3 is TGTGCCTGGAGTGTAGGGAGGGGGGGCGGCTACACCTTC. Translating gives CAWSVGRGGGYTF. The chain couples TRBV30 to TRBJ1-2; tentatively, D is TRBD1 (6 bases). The CDR3 consists of 13 residues. Trimming cost V 0 bases and J 8 bases, with 13 bases left between them. Per the germline V gene, CDR1 is GTSNPN and CDR2 is SVGIG (reference sequence). The whole variable domain, filled in from reference TRBV30 and TRBJ1-2, reads SQTIHQWPATLVQPVGSPLSLECTVEGTSNPNLYWYRQAAGRGLQLLFYSVGIGQISSEVPQNLSASRPQDRQFILSSKKLLLSDSGFYLCAWSVGRGGGYTFGSGTRLTVV.

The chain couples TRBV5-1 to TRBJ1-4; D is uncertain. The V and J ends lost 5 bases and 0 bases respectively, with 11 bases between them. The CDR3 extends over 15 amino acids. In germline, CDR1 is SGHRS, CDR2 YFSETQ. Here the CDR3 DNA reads TGCGCCAGCAGTCCGCTCAGCGCAACTAATGAAAAACTGTTTTTT. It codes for CASSPLSATNEKLFF.

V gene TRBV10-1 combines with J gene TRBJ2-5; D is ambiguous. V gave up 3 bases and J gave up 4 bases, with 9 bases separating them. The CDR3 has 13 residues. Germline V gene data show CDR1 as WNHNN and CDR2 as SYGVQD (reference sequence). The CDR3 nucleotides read TGCGCCAGCAGTGAAGCAGGCTTAGAGACCCAGTACTTC. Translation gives CASSEAGLETQYF.

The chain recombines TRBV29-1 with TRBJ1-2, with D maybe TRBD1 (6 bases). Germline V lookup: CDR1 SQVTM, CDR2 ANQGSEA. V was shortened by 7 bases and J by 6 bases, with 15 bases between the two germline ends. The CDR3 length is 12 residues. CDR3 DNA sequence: TGCAGCGGTCGAGACGGGGGCCATGGCTACACCTTC. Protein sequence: CSGRDGGHGYTF.

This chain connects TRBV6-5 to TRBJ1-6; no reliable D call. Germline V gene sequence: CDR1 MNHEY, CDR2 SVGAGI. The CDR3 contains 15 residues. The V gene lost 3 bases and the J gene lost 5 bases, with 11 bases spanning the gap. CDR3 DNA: TGTGCCAGCAGTTATGGGCGGAACCATAATTCACCCCTCCACTTT. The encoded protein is CASSYGRNHNSPLHF.

The CDR3 sequence: CASSEGTSDTDTQYF. Written as DNA, the CDR3 is TGCGCCAGCAGTGAGGGGACTAGCGACACAGATACGCAGTATTTT. The chain uses TRBV10-1 and TRBJ2-3; 10 positions agree with TRBD2. The CDR3 is made up of 15 amino acids. With 2 bases clipped from V and 2 bases from J, the junction kept 1 base outside the gene matches. In germline, CDR1 is WNHNN, CDR2 SYGVQD (reference sequence).

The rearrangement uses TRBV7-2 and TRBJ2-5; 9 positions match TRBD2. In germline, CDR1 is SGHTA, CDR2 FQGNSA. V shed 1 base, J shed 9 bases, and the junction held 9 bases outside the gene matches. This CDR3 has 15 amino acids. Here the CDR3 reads CASSLERTTSGPQYF. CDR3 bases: TGTGCCAGCAGCTTAGAAAGAACGACTAGCGGTCCCCAGTACTTC. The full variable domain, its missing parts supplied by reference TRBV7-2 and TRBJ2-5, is GAGVSQSPSNKVTEKGKDVELRCDPISGHTALYWYRQSLGQGLEFLIYFQGNSAPDKSGLPSDRFSAERTGGSVSTLTIQRTQQEDSAVYLCASSLERTTSGPQYFGPGTRLLVL.

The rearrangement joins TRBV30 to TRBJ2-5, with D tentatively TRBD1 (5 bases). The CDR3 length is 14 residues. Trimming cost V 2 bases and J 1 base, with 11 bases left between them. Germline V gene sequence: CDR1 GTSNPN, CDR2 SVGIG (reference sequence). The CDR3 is CAWSRQSTQETQYF. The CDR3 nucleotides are TGTGCCTGGAGTCGACAGTCAACCCAAGAGACCCAGTACTTC.

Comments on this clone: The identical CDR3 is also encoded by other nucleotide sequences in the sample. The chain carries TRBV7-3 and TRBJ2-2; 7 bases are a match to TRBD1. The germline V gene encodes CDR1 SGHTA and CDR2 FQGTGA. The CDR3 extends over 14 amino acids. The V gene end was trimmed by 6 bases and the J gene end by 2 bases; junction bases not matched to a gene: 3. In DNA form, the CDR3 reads TGTGCCAGCAGTCGACAGGGAAACACCGGGGAGCTGTTTTTT. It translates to CASSRQGNTGELFF.